A single sample gave rise to the 26 T cell receptor beta chains below, sequenced in a study of T cells after yellow fever vaccination. Via MiXCR, TCRdb re-called the 5' RACE reads, giving one row per CDR3 protein. The sample lists a few hundred thousand distinct CDR3 sequences; about a sixth were seen once. The sequencing here drew on PBMCs, taken less than 6 days after the first yellow fever vaccination. The receptor source for this set is a man aged 18 to 29 who received the YFV17D yellow fever vaccine.

A note on this clonotype: Being one base from a much bigger clone, this may be a read error. This chain uses TRBV6-2 or TRBV6-3 with TRBJ2-1; 7 positions agree with TRBD1. Germline CDR1 reads MNHEY; CDR2 reads SVGEGT. The CDR3 is 15 amino acids. CDR3 bases: TGTTCCAGCAGCTTACAGGGGAGCTCCTACAATGAGCAGTTCTTC. Residues: CSSSLQGSSYNEQFF.

This clonotype was seen only a few times. J is TRBJ2-1 and V is TRBV7-2; D possibly uses TRBD1 or TRBD2 (6 bases each). Per germline, CDR1 SGHTA and CDR2 FQGNSA. V was trimmed by 2 bases and J by 9 bases, leaving 17 bases between them. CDR3 size: 15 residues. The CDR3, as DNA: TGTGCCAGCAGCTTAATTACGGGGGCCGGATCTGAGCAGTTCTTC. It specifies CASSLITGAGSEQFF.

CDR3 DNA: TGTGCCAGCAGTTACTCGTCTCGGGCAGTTGAAGCTTTCTTT. This gives the protein CASSYSSRAVEAFF. J is TRBJ1-1 and V is TRBV6-5; unclear D gene. The CDR3 totals 14 residues. Trimming shortened V by 0 bases and J by 7 bases, and 12 bases separated the two germline ends. Per the germline V gene, CDR1 is MNHEY and CDR2 is SVGAGI.

This clonotype was seen more than once but under ten times. V usage is TRBV7-2 and J usage is TRBJ2-1; 13 positions agree with TRBD2. Germline loops: CDR1 SGHTA, CDR2 FQGNSA. The CDR3 is 15 amino acids. J was trimmed by 7 bases and V by 5 bases; bases with no gene match: 5. CDR3 nucleotides: TGTGCCAGCAGCGGCACTAGCGGGGGGGAAAATGAGCAGTTCTTC. Amino acid sequence: CASSGTSGGENEQFF.

The genes are TRBV14 and TRBJ2-3, with unresolved D. The CDR3 contains 15 residues. The V and J ends lost 0 bases and 2 bases respectively, with 9 bases between them. Germline V gene data show CDR1 as SGHDN and CDR2 as FVKESK. CDR3 loop: CASSQESTYTDTQYF. The CDR3 DNA reads TGTGCCAGCAGCCAAGAGTCGACGTACACAGATACGCAGTATTTT.

V and J are TRBV7-9 and TRBJ2-3; 9 bases agree with TRBD2. Trimming cost V 6 bases and J 2 bases; bases outside gene matches: 6. Germline assignment: CDR1 SEHNR and CDR2 FQNEAQ (reference sequence). The CDR3 runs 15 residues. CDR3 sequence reads: CASSLASGDTDTQYF. For the CDR3, the DNA is TGTGCCAGCAGTTTGGCTAGCGGGGACACAGATACGCAGTATTTT. The variable domain in full, completed from reference TRBV7-9 and TRBJ2-3, reads DTGVSQNPRHKITKRGQNVTFRCDPISEHNRLYWYRQTLGQGPEFLTYFQNEAQLEKSRLLSDRFSAERPKGSFSTLEIQRTEQGDSAMYLCASSLASGDTDTQYFGPGTRLTVL.

This clonotype turned up a few times. This chain links TRBV5-4 with TRBJ2-1; perhaps TRBD1 as D (5 bases). The CDR3 runs to 12 residues. In germline, CDR1 is SGHNT, CDR2 YYREEE (reference sequence). V lost 7 bases, J lost 5 bases, and 10 bases lay in between. Here the CDR3 DNA reads TGTGCCAGCCAACTGGACAACAATGAGCAGTTCTTC. Its protein product is CASQLDNNEQFF.

This clonotype was counted only a few times. The chain has TRBV18 and TRBJ2-7; the D is unclear. V lost 2 bases and J 2 bases, leaving 13 bases between the germline ends. CDR1 KGHSH and CDR2 LQKENI come from the germline V gene. The CDR3 runs 15 residues. Here the CDR3 reads CASSPETDRTYEQYV. The CDR3 bases are TGTGCCAGCTCACCAGAGACGGACCGTACCTACGAGCAGTACGTC.

This sequence joins TRBV6-2 or TRBV6-3 and TRBJ1-1; D ambiguous. There are 13 residues in the CDR3. The ends were cut back, 2 bases at V and 4 bases at J, with 8 bases in the middle. Per germline, CDR1 MNHEY and CDR2 SVGEGT. The CDR3 here is CASSYTRTTEAFF. CDR3 coding DNA: TGTGCCAGCAGTTACACCCGGACCACTGAAGCTTTCTTT.

As DNA, the CDR3 is TGCAGTGCTCCCTTAGCGGGTTCAAACATTCAGTACTTC. This translates into CSAPLAGSNIQYF. The chain has TRBV20-1 and TRBJ2-4; 7 bases match TRBD2. In germline, CDR1 is DFQATT, CDR2 SNEGSKA (reference sequence). The CDR3 totals 13 residues. Trimming cost V 5 bases and J 6 bases; bases outside gene matches: 7.

V usage is TRBV11-3 and J usage is TRBJ2-2; D is uncertain. Germline V gene data show CDR1 as SGHNT and CDR2 as YENEEA. Trimming removed 5 bases at V and 1 base at J, with 8 bases between. This CDR3 is built from 14 residues. CDR3 bases: TGTGCCAGCAGCGCTGACATGAACACCGGGGAGCTGTTTTTT. Translated, it gives CASSADMNTGELFF.

This rearrangement joins TRBV7-8 to TRBJ2-2, with TRBD2 identical over 8 bases. The germline V gene encodes CDR1 SGHVS and CDR2 FQNEAQ. This CDR3 is built from 16 residues. V lost 4 bases to trimming and J lost 7 bases; unmatched junction nucleotides: 11. The CDR3: CASSYRGGGDGGELFF. The CDR3 nucleotides read TGTGCCAGCAGCTACCGGGGGGGCGGTGATGGCGGGGAGCTGTTTTTT.

This clonotype was recorded a few times. This CDR3 reads CASSPDPGQGGEKLFF. As DNA, the CDR3 is TGCGCCAGCAGCCCAGATCCGGGACAGGGCGGCGAAAAACTGTTTTTT. This chain joins TRBV4-3 and TRBJ1-4; the match to TRBD1 covers 9 bases. The CDR3 contains 16 residues. The junction had 11 bases not matched to a gene; V was cut back by 4 bases and J by 8 bases. CDR1 is LGHNA and CDR2 is YSLEER in the germline V gene.

In this sample, this clonotype turned up a few times. The chain carries TRBV29-1 and TRBJ2-3, with 9 bases fitting TRBD1. There are 16 residues in the CDR3. The germline CDR1 and CDR2 sequences are SQVTM and ANQGSEA. J was trimmed by 4 bases and V by 3 bases; bases with no gene match: 11. CDR3 amino acids: CSVETLRDRAADTQYF. As DNA, the CDR3 is TGCAGCGTTGAGACTCTCCGGGACAGGGCAGCAGATACGCAGTATTTT.

The sample holds a few counts of this clonotype. The chain joins TRBV5-1 to TRBJ2-4; TRBD1 agrees at 8 bases. The J segment lost 12 bases and the V segment lost 4 bases, leaving 6 bases of the junction unmatched. The germline V gene has CDR1 SGHRS and CDR2 YFSETQ. The length of the CDR3 is 12 residues. CDR3 DNA sequence: TGCGCCAGCAGCCAGGACAGGGCTCCTCAGTACTTC. Protein sequence: CASSQDRAPQYF.

The chain uses TRBV29-1 and TRBJ2-7; D is unclear. The CDR3 consists of 11 residues. Per germline, CDR1 SQVTM and CDR2 ANQGSEA. The V end was cut by 4 bases, the J end by 2 bases, with 6 bases between. The CDR3: CSVADTYEQYF. The CDR3 DNA follows: TGCAGCGTTGCCGATACCTACGAGCAGTACTTC.

The chain links TRBV12-3 or TRBV12-4 to TRBJ1-5, with a tentative D call TRBD1 (5 bases). V was trimmed by 6 bases and J by 7 bases, leaving 19 bases between them. This CDR3 has 15 amino acids. The CDR3 DNA reads as TGTGCCAGCAGACCCACTTTGGGGGACGGGCAGCCCCAGCATTTT. It is translated as CASRPTLGDGQPQHF.

This clonotype was observed a handful of times. This rearrangement joins TRBV7-2 to TRBJ2-3; 7 bases map to TRBD2. Looked up from germline, CDR1 is SGHTA and CDR2 is FQGNSA. This CDR3 has 17 amino acids. V shed 0 bases, J shed 1 base, and the junction held 7 bases outside the gene matches. CDR3 amino acids: CASSLARAGRGTDTQYF. The CDR3 bases are TGTGCCAGCAGCTTAGCTCGGGCGGGGAGGGGCACAGATACGCAGTATTTT.

This clonotype was counted many times. The chain recombines TRBV6-5 with TRBJ1-2; 9 nucleotides match TRBD1. The CDR3 length is 15 residues. Germline V gene data show CDR1 as MNHEY and CDR2 as SVGAGI. The ends lost 4 bases at V and 8 bases at J; junction bases unmatched: 11. The CDR3 loop reads CASSSTSGTGQGYTF. CDR3 DNA: TGTGCCAGCAGTTCAACGTCGGGGACAGGGCAAGGCTACACCTTC.

There are many counts of this clonotype. The V gene is TRBV7-9, the J gene TRBJ1-1; TRBD1 agrees at 9 bases. In germline, CDR1 is SEHNR, CDR2 FQNEAQ (reference sequence). The CDR3 is 16 residues long. V shed 6 bases, J shed 4 bases, and the junction held 12 bases outside the gene matches. CDR3 sequence: CASSRRGGTGSTEAFF. The CDR3 region has the DNA TGTGCCAGCAGTCGTCGAGGCGGGACAGGGAGCACTGAAGCTTTCTTT.

This clonotype has just a few counts. V is TRBV5-1 and J is TRBJ1-1; D remains ambiguous. Germline V gene sequence: CDR1 SGHRS, CDR2 YFSETQ. Between the trimmed V and J ends, which lost 4 bases and 1 base, there was a span of 11 bases. The CDR3 has 14 residues. CDR3 residues: CASSNVDWNTEAFF. The DNA of the CDR3 is TGCGCCAGCAGCAATGTGGATTGGAACACTGAAGCTTTCTTT.

The V gene is TRBV12-3 or TRBV12-4, the J gene TRBJ2-4, with D hard to call. The CDR3 has 13 residues. Between the trimmed V and J ends, which lost 3 bases and 3 bases, there was a span of 6 bases. CDR3 protein: CASSFLVKNIQYF. The CDR3 nucleotides read TGTGCCAGCAGTTTCCTGGTCAAAAACATTCAGTACTTC.

Remarks on this clonotype: Because it lacks the conserved phenylalanine or tryptophan at the end, this CDR3 is likely a read error. This rearrangement joins TRBV20-1 to TRBJ1-4; D perhaps matches TRBD1 (6 bases). The CDR3 length is 12 residues. Trimming removed 5 bases at V and 5 bases at J, with 9 bases between. Germline CDR1 is DFQATT and CDR2 is SNEGSKA (reference sequence). CDR3 nucleotides: TGCAGTGCTCTAGGGGGAAATGAAAAACTGTTTTCT. It codes for CSALGGNEKLFS.

This clonotype was seen more than once but under ten times. The chain carries TRBV7-9 and TRBJ2-7; D is unclear. Germline V lookup: CDR1 SEHNR, CDR2 FQNEAQ (reference sequence). The CDR3 sequence is 12 residues long. The V end was cut by 2 bases, the J end by 6 bases, with 8 bases between. CDR3: CASSLSVGEQYF. DNA of the CDR3: TGTGCCAGCAGCTTAAGTGTGGGCGAGCAGTACTTC. Filled out from reference TRBV7-9 and TRBJ2-7, the complete variable domain reads DTGVSQNPRHKITKRGQNVTFRCDPISEHNRLYWYRQTLGQGPEFLTYFQNEAQLEKSRLLSDRFSAERPKGSFSTLEIQRTEQGDSAMYLCASSLSVGEQYFGPGTRLTVT.

This clonotype was recorded a few times. The CDR3 DNA reads as TGTGCCAGCAGTCCGACAGCGACCCCCAGAGAGACCCAGTACTTC. It yields the protein CASSPTATPRETQYF. The genes are TRBV5-5 and TRBJ2-5, with D possibly being TRBD1 (5 bases). Between the trimmed V and J ends, which lost 5 bases and 4 bases, there was a span of 18 bases. From germline, CDR1 is SGHKS and CDR2 YYEKEE (reference sequence). CDR3 size: 15 residues.

This clonotype was found a few times. The chain combines TRBV12-3 or TRBV12-4 with TRBJ2-2, with 7 bases lining up with TRBD1. The J segment lost 7 bases and the V segment lost 6 bases, leaving 8 bases of the junction unmatched. The CDR3 spans 14 residues. The CDR3 DNA sequence: TGTGCCAGCAGAGGGACAGAACGGAACGGGGAGCTGTTTTTT. Its translation is CASRGTERNGELFF.